Following are 6 T cell receptor beta chains from one sample sequenced in a study of T cells in Graves' hyperthyroidism and ophthalmopathy. RNA transcripts were the template for amplifying TCR beta CDR3 regions. The study used the HTBI primer set for a first-round RT-PCR of the TCR CDR3. MiXCR was run by TCRdb on the multiplex PCR reads, yielding one entry per CDR3 protein. The sample comprises hundreds of thousands of distinct CDR3 sequences, around 13% of which are singletons, and under 15% rests with the top ten. Sequencing used blood. These TCRs come from a woman aged 50 to 60 with Graves' ophthalmopathy.

The V call is TRBV5-4, the J call TRBJ1-1; TRBD1 might be the D (5 bases). The V end was cut by 4 bases, the J end by 1 base, with 11 bases between. The CDR3 loop spans 14 amino acids. From germline, CDR1 is SGHNT and CDR2 YYREEE (reference sequence). CDR3 region: CASSVGTRNTEAFF. The DNA for the CDR3 is TGTGCCAGCAGCGTCGGGACCCGGAACACTGAAGCTTTCTTT.

The gene calls are TRBV6-1 and TRBJ1-5; 9 positions agree with TRBD1. After removal of 5 bases from V and 2 bases from J, the junction contained 7 bases not matched to a gene. This CDR3 is built from 16 residues. CDR1 MNHNS and CDR2 SASEGT come from the germline V gene. This CDR3 is CASSKTGGAGNQPQHF. CDR3 DNA sequence: TGTGCCAGCAGTAAAACAGGGGGCGCGGGCAATCAGCCCCAGCATTTT.

This clonotype was counted at least ten times. The J gene is TRBJ2-7, the V gene TRBV30; D ambiguous. Germline loops: CDR1 GTSNPN, CDR2 SVGIG (reference sequence). CDR3 length: 11 residues. V was shortened by 0 bases and J by 6 bases, with 6 bases between the two germline ends. CDR3 region: CAWSVRTEQYF. CDR3 DNA sequence: TGTGCCTGGAGTGTACGGACCGAGCAGTACTTC.

This chain joins TRBV28 and TRBJ1-4; the match to TRBD1 covers 7 bases. Germline V gene sequence: CDR1 MDHEN, CDR2 SYDVKM. V was clipped by 4 bases and J by 8 bases; unmatched bases: 10. The CDR3 consists of 15 residues. The CDR3, as DNA: TGTGCCAGCAGTTCCCCCGGGACAGCCGCAGAAAAACTGTTTTTT. Translating it yields CASSSPGTAAEKLFF.

The rearrangement links TRBV11-1 to TRBJ1-6; 7 nucleotides align to TRBD1. J gave up 10 bases and V 5 bases, and 17 bases lay outside the gene matches. The CDR3 covers 17 residues. CDR1 is SGHAT and CDR2 is FQDESV in the germline V gene (reference sequence). The DNA for the CDR3 is TGTGCCAGCAGCCAGCAGGGCCCTGACAGGGCATTCTCACCCCTCCACTTT. This encodes CASSQQGPDRAFSPLHF.

This clonotype was counted between two and nine times. The chain carries TRBV11-2 and TRBJ1-5, with a possible D match to TRBD1 (6 bases). Between the trimmed V and J ends, which lost 1 base and 7 bases, there was a span of 11 bases. This CDR3 is built from 14 residues. Germline CDR1 SGHAT, CDR2 FQNNGV. The CDR3 sequence is CASSLGGQRQPQHF. CDR3 coding DNA: TGTGCCAGCAGCTTAGGCGGACAGAGGCAGCCCCAGCATTTT.